One sample yielded the 21 T cell receptor beta chains listed below, sequenced in a study of blood T cell repertoires in COVID-19. TCRdb's copy holds only in-frame clones and misses some; the assay was immunoSEQ multiplex PCR. The sample consists of 250,000 or so clones, around nine tenths of them appearing once. What was sequenced was PBMCs or T cells enriched from blood (not recorded which). The source is a woman aged 18-35 years who had recovered from COVID-19.

V usage is TRBV4-1 and J usage is TRBJ2-5; 7 bases are a match to TRBD2. Germline V gives CDR1 MGHRA, CDR2 YSYEKL. Trimming removed 3 bases from V and 5 bases from J; junction bases left unmatched: 6. There are 14 residues in the CDR3. The CDR3 DNA sequence: TGCGCCAGCAGCCAGGCGGGGAGGGCCGAGACCCAGTACTTC. This codes for CASSQAGRAETQYF.

The chain links TRBV3-1 (or the pseudogene TRBV3-2) to TRBJ1-1; D may be TRBD1 (6 bases). The CDR3 is made up of 15 amino acids. Germline CDR1 and CDR2: LGHDT and YNNKEL (reference sequence). Trimming took 0 bases from V and 4 from J, leaving 12 bases between them. In nucleotides, the CDR3 is TGTGCCAGCAGCCAAGATCTCGGGGGGCCCACTGAAGCTTTCTTT. As protein: CASSQDLGGPTEAFF.

The chain is built from TRBV5-4 and TRBJ2-5; TRBD2 agrees at 7 bases. The trim removed 0 bases at V and 4 bases at J, leaving 3 bases unmatched. There are 14 residues in the CDR3. Germline CDR1 and CDR2: SGHNT and YYREEE (reference sequence). CDR3 amino acids: CASSLALAGETQYF. CDR3 DNA: TGTGCCAGCAGCTTGGCCTTAGCGGGAGAGACCCAGTACTTC.

This clone was recorded once. The chain has TRBV5-1 and TRBJ2-5, with D perhaps matching TRBD1 (6 bases). The CDR3 covers 17 residues. The germline CDR1 and CDR2 sequences are SGHRS and YFSETQ. Trimming left V 5 bases short and J 2 bases short, with 22 bases between. The CDR3 DNA is TGCGCCAGCAGTCCCGAGTCTATGACAGGTCCGCAAGAGACCCAGTACTTC. It codes for CASSPESMTGPQETQYF.

The CDR3 spells CASSLTSGGRGEQFF. The CDR3 DNA reads as TGTGCCAGCTCACTGACTAGCGGGGGGCGGGGTGAGCAGTTCTTC. The rearrangement uses TRBV18 and TRBJ2-1; TRBD2 matches at 13 bases. CDR1 KGHSH and CDR2 LQKENI come from the germline V gene. CDR3 length equals 15 residues. The V and J ends lost 4 bases and 9 bases, in that order; junction bases with no gene match: 6.

V is TRBV30 and J is TRBJ1-1; the match to TRBD1 covers 7 bases. Germline V gene data show CDR1 as GTSNPN and CDR2 as SVGIG (reference sequence). J was trimmed by 3 bases and V by 5 bases; bases with no gene match: 6. CDR3 length: 13 amino acids. The CDR3 spells CAWDRVRDTEAFF. As DNA, the CDR3 is TGTGCCTGGGACAGGGTGAGGGACACTGAAGCTTTCTTT.

V and J are TRBV11-2 and TRBJ2-7; TRBD1 matches 8 bases. CDR1 is SGHAT and CDR2 is FQNNGV in the germline V gene. CDR3 length: 14 residues. V shed 3 bases and J 6 bases; nucleotides not matched to a gene: 7. CDR3 sequence reads: CASSLRARGLEQYF. The CDR3 DNA follows: TGTGCCAGCAGCTTGAGGGCCAGGGGGCTCGAGCAGTACTTC.

The CDR3 is CASSLLAGGPETQYF. The CDR3 coding sequence is TGTGCCAGCAGTTTACTAGCGGGGGGGCCGGAGACCCAGTACTTC. The chain couples TRBV27 to TRBJ2-5; TRBD2 matches 12 bases. The trim removed 2 bases at V and 5 bases at J, leaving 3 bases unmatched. The CDR3 runs to 15 residues. Germline CDR1 and CDR2: MNHEY and SMNVEV (reference sequence).

The chain has TRBV7-2 and TRBJ2-1; D is perhaps TRBD2 (6 bases). V lost 1 base, J lost 9 bases, and 13 bases lay in between. Germline V gives CDR1 SGHTA, CDR2 FQGNSA. The CDR3 is 14 residues long. CDR3 sequence: CASSLVRDFGEQFF. The CDR3, as DNA: TGTGCCAGCAGCTTAGTGCGGGATTTCGGTGAGCAGTTCTTC.

This chain links TRBV7-9 with TRBJ1-2, with 9 nucleotides matching TRBD1. Unmatched junction bases numbered 8, after V lost 5 bases and J lost 4 bases. The germline V gene has CDR1 SEHNR and CDR2 FQNEAQ (reference sequence). This CDR3 contains 15 residues. The CDR3 DNA is TGTGCCAGCAGCAGCCGGACAGGGGATGTCTATGGCTACACCTTC. Translation: CASSSRTGDVYGYTF.

CDR3 in amino acids: CAIRETFATRITGELFF. Written as DNA, the CDR3 is TGTGCCATCAGGGAGACCTTCGCGACACGCATCACCGGGGAGCTGTTTTTT. The gene calls are TRBV10-3 and TRBJ2-2; D not resolved. This CDR3 contains 17 residues. V was clipped by 6 bases and J by 4 bases, with 21 bases between them. Germline-derived CDR1 and CDR2 are ENHRY and SYGVKD.

V gene TRBV9 combines with J gene TRBJ2-3; a possible D gene is TRBD2 (6 bases). The CDR3 consists of 15 residues. Trimming pared 1 base from V and 3 bases from J, leaving 12 bases between. Germline V CDR1 and CDR2: SGDLS, YYNGEE. CDR3 coding DNA: TGTGCCAGCAGCGTATCGGGGGTCCCGACAGATACGCAGTATTTT. This gives the protein CASSVSGVPTDTQYF.

V usage is TRBV27 and J usage is TRBJ1-2; a possible D gene is TRBD1 (6 bases). CDR3 length: 14 residues. Germline V gene data show CDR1 as MNHEY and CDR2 as SMNVEV (reference sequence). Between the trimmed V and J ends, which lost 4 bases and 7 bases, there was a span of 16 bases. This CDR3 reads CASSSDSIRGGYTF. CDR3 sequence (DNA): TGTGCCAGCAGTTCGGACAGTATTAGAGGTGGCTACACCTTC.

The rearrangement links TRBV7-2 to TRBJ2-5, with D perhaps matching TRBD2 (6 bases). Germline lookup yields CDR1 SGHTA and CDR2 FQGNSA. V was clipped by 3 bases and J by 7 bases, with 15 bases between them. This CDR3 has 14 residues. The CDR3 coding sequence is TGTGCCAGCAGCTTTAGCTTAGCGGACGGGACCCAGTACTTC. Its translation is CASSFSLADGTQYF.

V is TRBV10-3 and J is TRBJ2-1, with TRBD2 matching over 12 bases. Losses at the gene ends were 4 bases for V and 0 bases for J; bases not matched to a gene: 7. Looked up from germline, CDR1 is ENHRY and CDR2 is SYGVKD. The CDR3 extends over 18 amino acids. The CDR3 nucleotides are TGTGCCATCAGTGGGACTAGCGGGGCATTTAGCTCCTACAATGAGCAGTTCTTC. This translates into CAISGTSGAFSSYNEQFF.

The chain recombines TRBV9 with TRBJ2-2; 12 bases agree with TRBD2. This CDR3 comprises 17 residues. The junction had 7 bases not matched to a gene; V was cut back by 0 bases and J by 7 bases. Per germline, CDR1 SGDLS and CDR2 YYNGEE. The DNA for the CDR3 is TGTGCCAGCAGCGTAGGGGGACTAGCGGGTTTTGGCGGGGAGCTGTTTTTT. The encoded protein is CASSVGGLAGFGGELFF.

The chain combines TRBV19 with TRBJ2-1, with 9 bases lining up with TRBD1. V shed 6 bases, J shed 8 bases, and the junction held 8 bases outside the gene matches. Germline CDR1 reads LNHDA; CDR2 reads SQIVND (reference sequence). The CDR3 runs 14 residues. CDR3 residues: CASSPGQGRHEQFF. CDR3 bases: TGTGCCAGTAGCCCAGGACAGGGGAGACATGAGCAGTTCTTC.

The CDR3 spells CAISDDRGLYGYTF. CDR3 in DNA: TGTGCCATCAGTGATGACAGGGGCCTCTATGGCTACACCTTC. The J gene is TRBJ1-2, the V gene TRBV10-3, with 8 bases that match TRBD1. The V and J ends lost 3 bases and 4 bases, in that order; junction bases with no gene match: 4. The germline CDR1 and CDR2 sequences are ENHRY and SYGVKD. The CDR3 is made up of 14 amino acids.

The chain uses TRBV7-2 and TRBJ1-2, with D tentatively TRBD1 (5 bases). Germline CDR1 and CDR2: SGHTA and FQGNSA. V was shortened by 6 bases and J by 7 bases, with 15 bases between the two germline ends. The CDR3 contains 13 residues. The CDR3 bases are TGTGCCAGCAGAGGGGCAGGGTTCCTTGGCTACACCTTC. It encodes CASRGAGFLGYTF.

The chain employs TRBV19 and TRBJ1-5; D is undetermined. Germline CDR1 and CDR2: LNHDA and SQIVND (reference sequence). V was trimmed by 3 bases and J by 6 bases, leaving 9 bases between them. There are 13 residues in the CDR3. The CDR3 loop reads CASSIRVLQPQHF. The CDR3 nucleotides are TGTGCCAGTAGTATTCGGGTGCTTCAGCCCCAGCATTTT. Based on the CDR3 plus reference TRBV19 and TRBJ1-5, the full variable domain is DGGITQSPKYLFRKEGQNVTLSCEQNLNHDAMYWYRQDPGQGLRLIYYSQIVNDFQKGDIAEGYSVSREKKESFPLTVTSAQKNPTAFYLCASSIRVLQPQHFGDGTRLSIL.

The V gene is TRBV11-2, the J gene TRBJ2-1, with TRBD1 matching over 7 bases. The CDR3 length is 14 residues. Germline CDR1 is SGHAT and CDR2 is FQNNGV. Trimming removed 5 bases from V and 7 bases from J; junction bases left unmatched: 8. As DNA, the CDR3 is TGTGCCAGCAGCCCTCAAACAGGGGCGAATGAGCAGTTCTTC. This translates into CASSPQTGANEQFF.